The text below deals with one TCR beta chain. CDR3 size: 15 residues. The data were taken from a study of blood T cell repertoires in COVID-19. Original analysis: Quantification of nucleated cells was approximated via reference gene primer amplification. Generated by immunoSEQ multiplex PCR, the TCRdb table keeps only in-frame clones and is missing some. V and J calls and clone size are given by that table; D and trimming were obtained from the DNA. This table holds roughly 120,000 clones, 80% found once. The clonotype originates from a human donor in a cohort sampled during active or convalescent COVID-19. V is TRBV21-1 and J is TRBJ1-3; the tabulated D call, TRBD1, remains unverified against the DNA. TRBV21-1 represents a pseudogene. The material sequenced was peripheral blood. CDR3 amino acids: CASRKDPGFRNTIYF. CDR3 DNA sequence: TGTGCCAGCAGGAAAGACCCAGGGTTTAGAAACACCATATATTTT.